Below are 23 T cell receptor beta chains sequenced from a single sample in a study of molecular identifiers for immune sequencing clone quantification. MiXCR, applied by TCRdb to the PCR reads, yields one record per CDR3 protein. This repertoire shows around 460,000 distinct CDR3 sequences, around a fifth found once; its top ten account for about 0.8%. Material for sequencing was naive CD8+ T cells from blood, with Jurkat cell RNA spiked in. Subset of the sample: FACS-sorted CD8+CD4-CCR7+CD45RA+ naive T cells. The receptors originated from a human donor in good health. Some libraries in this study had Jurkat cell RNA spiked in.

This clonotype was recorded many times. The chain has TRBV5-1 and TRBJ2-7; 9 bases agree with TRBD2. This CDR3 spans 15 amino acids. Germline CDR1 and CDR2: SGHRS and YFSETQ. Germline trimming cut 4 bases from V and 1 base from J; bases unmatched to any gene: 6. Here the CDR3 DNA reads TGCGCCAGCAGCCCTTCTAGCGGGGCATCCTACGAGCAGTACTTC. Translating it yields CASSPSSGASYEQYF.

The CDR3 loop is CSAPGRLTEAFF. The CDR3 bases are TGCAGTGCGCCCGGTCGACTCACTGAAGCTTTCTTT. The V call is TRBV20-1, the J call TRBJ1-1; no definite D call. The CDR3 loop spans 12 amino acids. Trimming removed 6 bases at V and 4 bases at J, with 12 bases between. CDR1 is DFQATT, CDR2 SNEGSKA, per germline (reference sequence).

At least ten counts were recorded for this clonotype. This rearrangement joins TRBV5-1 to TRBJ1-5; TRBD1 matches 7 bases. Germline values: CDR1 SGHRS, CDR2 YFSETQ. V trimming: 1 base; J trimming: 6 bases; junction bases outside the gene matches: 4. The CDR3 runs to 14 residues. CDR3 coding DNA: TGCGCCAGCAGCTTGTTAGGGGGCCGTCAGCCCCAGCATTTT. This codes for CASSLLGGRQPQHF.

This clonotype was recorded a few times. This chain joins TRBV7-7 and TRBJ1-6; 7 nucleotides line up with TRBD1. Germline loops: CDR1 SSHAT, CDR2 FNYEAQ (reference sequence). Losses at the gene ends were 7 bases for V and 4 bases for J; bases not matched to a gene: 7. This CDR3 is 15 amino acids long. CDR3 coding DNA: TGTGCCAGCATCATCGAGACAGGGTATAATTCACCCCTCCACTTT. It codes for CASIIETGYNSPLHF.

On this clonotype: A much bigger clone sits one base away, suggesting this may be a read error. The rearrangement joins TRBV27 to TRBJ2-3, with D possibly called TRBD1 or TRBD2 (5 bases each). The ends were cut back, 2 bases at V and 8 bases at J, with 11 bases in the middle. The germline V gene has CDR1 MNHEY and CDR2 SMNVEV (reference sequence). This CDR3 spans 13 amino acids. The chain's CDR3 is CASSLLGDGTQYF. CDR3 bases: TGTGCCAGCAGTTTACTAGGGGACGGTACGCAGTATTTT.

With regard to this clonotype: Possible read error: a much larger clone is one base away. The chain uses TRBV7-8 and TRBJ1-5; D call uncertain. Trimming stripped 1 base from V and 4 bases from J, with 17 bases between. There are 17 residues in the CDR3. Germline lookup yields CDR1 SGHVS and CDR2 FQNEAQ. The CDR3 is CASSLETLIGSNQPQHF. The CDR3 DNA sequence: TGTGCCAGCAGCTTAGAAACTTTGATAGGTTCTAATCAGCCCCAGCATTTT.

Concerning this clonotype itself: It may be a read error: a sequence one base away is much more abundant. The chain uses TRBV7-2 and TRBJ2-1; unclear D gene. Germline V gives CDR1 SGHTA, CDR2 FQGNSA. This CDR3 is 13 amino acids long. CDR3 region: CASSLAPHFERFF. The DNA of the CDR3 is TGTGCCAGCAGCTTAGCGCCACATTTTGAGCGGTTCTTC.

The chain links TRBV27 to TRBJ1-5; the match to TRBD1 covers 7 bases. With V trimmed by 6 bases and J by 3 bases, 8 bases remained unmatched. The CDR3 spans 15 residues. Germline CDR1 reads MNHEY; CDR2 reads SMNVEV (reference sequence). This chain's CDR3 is CASSPLDRDNQPQHF. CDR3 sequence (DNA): TGTGCCAGCAGCCCCCTAGACAGGGACAATCAGCCCCAGCATTTT.

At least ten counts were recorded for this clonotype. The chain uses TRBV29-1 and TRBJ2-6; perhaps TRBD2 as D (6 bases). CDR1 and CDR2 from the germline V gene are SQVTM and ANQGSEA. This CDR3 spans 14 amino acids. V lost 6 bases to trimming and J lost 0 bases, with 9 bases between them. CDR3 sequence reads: CSVVGGSGANVLTF. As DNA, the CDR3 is TGCAGCGTCGTCGGGGGCTCTGGGGCCAACGTCCTGACTTTC.

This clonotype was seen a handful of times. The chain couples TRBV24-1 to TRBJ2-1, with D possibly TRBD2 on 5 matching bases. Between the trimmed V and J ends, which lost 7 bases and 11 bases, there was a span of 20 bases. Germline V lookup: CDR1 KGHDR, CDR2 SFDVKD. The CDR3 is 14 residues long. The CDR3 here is CATSETGERLKQFF. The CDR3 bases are TGTGCCACCAGCGAAACCGGGGAGAGACTTAAGCAGTTCTTC.

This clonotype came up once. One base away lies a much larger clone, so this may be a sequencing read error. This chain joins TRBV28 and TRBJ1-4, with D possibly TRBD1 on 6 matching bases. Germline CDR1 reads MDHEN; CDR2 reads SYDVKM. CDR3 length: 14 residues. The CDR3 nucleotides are TGTGCCAGCAGTTTTCAGGGGTTTAATGAAAAACTGGTTTTT. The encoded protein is CASSFQGFNEKLVF.

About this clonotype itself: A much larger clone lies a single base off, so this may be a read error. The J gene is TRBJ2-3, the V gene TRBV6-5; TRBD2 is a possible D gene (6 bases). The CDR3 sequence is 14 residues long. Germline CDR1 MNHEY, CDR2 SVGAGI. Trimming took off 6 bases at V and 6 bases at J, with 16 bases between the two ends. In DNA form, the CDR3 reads TGTGCCAGCAGCTTTACAGCGGGTGTGGATACGCAGTATTTT. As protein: CASSFTAGVDTQYF.

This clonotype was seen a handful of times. The CDR3 is CSAGQGMGSPLHF. The CDR3 coding sequence is TGCAGTGCCGGACAGGGCATGGGATCACCCCTCCACTTT. The chain recombines TRBV20-1 with TRBJ1-6, with 8 bases that match TRBD1. CDR3 length: 13 residues. Germline V gene sequence: CDR1 DFQATT, CDR2 SNEGSKA (reference sequence). The ends lost 6 bases at V and 10 bases at J; junction bases unmatched: 8.

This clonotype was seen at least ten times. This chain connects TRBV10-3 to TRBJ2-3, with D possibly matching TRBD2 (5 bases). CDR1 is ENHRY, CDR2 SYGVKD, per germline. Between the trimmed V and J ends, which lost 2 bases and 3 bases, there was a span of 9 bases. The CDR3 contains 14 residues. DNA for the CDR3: TGTGCCATCAGTGAGCCCCCGGGGACAGATACGCAGTATTTT. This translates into CAISEPPGTDTQYF.

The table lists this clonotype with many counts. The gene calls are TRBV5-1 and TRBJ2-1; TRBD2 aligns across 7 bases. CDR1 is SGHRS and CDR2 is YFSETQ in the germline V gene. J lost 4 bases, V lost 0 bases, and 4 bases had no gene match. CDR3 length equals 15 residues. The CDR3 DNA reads TGCGCCAGCAGCTTGGCGGGGGGAGTTTACAATGAGCAGTTCTTC. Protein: CASSLAGGVYNEQFF.

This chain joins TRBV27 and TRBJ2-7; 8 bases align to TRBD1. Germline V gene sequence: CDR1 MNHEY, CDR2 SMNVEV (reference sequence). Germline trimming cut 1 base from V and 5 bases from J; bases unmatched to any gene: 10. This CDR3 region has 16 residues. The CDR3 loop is CASSLFAGGLTHEQYF. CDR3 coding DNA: TGTGCCAGCAGTTTATTTGCAGGGGGCCTTACCCACGAGCAGTACTTC.

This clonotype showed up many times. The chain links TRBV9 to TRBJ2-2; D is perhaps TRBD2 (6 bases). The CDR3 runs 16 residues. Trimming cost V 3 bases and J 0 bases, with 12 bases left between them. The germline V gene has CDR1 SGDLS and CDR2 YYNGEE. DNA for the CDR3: TGTGCCAGCAGCGGGCGGGACGGCCCGAACACCGGGGAGCTGTTTTTT. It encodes CASSGRDGPNTGELFF.

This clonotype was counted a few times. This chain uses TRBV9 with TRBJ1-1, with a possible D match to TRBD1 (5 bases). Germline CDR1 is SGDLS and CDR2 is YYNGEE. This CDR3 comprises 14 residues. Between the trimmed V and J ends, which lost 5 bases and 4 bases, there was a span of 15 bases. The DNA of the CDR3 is TGTGCCAGCAGTGATGGGGGGGTGGGCACTGAAGCTTTCTTT. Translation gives CASSDGGVGTEAFF.

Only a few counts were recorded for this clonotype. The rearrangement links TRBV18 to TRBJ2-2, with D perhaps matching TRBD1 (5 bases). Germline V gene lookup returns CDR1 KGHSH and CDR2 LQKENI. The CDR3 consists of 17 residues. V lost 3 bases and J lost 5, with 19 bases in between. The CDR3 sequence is CASSPSSQGRWTGELFF. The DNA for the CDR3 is TGTGCCAGCTCACCTTCCTCCCAGGGCCGGTGGACCGGGGAGCTGTTTTTT.

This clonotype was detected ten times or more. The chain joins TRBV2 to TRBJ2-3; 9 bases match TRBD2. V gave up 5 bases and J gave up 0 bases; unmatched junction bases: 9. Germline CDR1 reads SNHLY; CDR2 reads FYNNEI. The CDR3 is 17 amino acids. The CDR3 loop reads CASSLPTSGTSTDTQYF. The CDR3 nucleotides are TGTGCCAGCAGTTTACCGACTAGCGGAACAAGCACAGATACGCAGTATTTT.

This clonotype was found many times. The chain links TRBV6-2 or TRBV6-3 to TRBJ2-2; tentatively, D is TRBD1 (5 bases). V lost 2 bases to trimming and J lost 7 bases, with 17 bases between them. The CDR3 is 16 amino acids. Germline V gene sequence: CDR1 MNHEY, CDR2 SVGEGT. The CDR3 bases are TGTGCCAGCAGTTACCCGATCCCAGGGTATAACGGGGAGCTGTTTTTT. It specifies CASSYPIPGYNGELFF.

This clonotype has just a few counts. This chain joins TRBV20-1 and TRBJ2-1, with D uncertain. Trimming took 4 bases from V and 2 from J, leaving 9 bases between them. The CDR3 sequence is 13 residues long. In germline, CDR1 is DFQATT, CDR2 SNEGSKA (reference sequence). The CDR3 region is CSAIWRTYNEQFF. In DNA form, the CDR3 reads TGCAGTGCTATTTGGCGGACCTACAATGAGCAGTTCTTC.

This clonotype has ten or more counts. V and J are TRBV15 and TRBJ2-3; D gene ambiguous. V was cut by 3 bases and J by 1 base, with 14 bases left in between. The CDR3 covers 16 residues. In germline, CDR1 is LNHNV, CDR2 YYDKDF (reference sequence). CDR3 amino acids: CATSSPPSLGTDTQYF. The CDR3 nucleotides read TGTGCCACCAGCAGTCCTCCCTCTTTGGGCACAGATACGCAGTATTTT.